This TCR beta chain was obtained from a study of OX40 agonist ivuxolimab in advanced cancers. As to this clone: The antigen remains undetermined.

Per germline, CDR1 MDHEN and CDR2 SYDVKM. V shed 5 bases and J shed 6 bases, with 17 bases lying between them. The CDR3 runs to 15 residues. Measured with immunoSEQ multiplex PCR; TCRdb has only the in-frame clones, and not every one. The profile shows about 18,000 clones, over 70% of them singletons. The study's findings and limits: There was clonal expansion of CD4+ and CD8+ blood T cells by week 6 at 0.1 to 3.0 mg/kg.

The chain is built from TRBV28 and TRBJ1-5, with D perhaps matching TRBD1 (5 bases). The starting material was CD4+ or CD8+ T cells sorted from blood, obtained in a trial of the OX40 agonist ivuxolimab. The clonotype originates from an adult with an advanced solid tumor such as melanoma, head and neck, liver or kidney cancer. CDR3 nucleotides: TGTGCCAGCAGTGTTCAGGGTATAGAGGGTCAGCCCCAGCATTTT. Translation gives CASSVQGIEGQPQHF.